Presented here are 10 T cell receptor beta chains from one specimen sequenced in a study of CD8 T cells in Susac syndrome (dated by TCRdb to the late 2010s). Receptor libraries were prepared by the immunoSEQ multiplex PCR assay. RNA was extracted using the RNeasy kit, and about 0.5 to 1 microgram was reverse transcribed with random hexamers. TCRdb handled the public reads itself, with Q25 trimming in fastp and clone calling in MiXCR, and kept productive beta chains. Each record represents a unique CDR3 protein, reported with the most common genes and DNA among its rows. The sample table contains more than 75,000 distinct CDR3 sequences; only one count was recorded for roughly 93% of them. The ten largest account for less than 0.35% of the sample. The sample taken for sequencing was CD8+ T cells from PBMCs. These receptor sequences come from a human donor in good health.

The CDR3 nucleotides read TGTGCCAGCAGTCCCCCCCGGACAGGGGCCAATCAGCCCCAGCATTTT. As protein: CASSPPRTGANQPQHF. The chain combines TRBV12-3 or TRBV12-4 with TRBJ1-5; TRBD1 matches 9 bases. The junction had 8 bases not matched to a gene; V was cut back by 5 bases and J by 3 bases. The CDR3 loop spans 16 amino acids.

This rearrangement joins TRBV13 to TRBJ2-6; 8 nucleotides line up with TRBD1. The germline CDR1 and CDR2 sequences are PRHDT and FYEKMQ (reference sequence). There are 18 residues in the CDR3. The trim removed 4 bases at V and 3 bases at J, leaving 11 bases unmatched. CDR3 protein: CASSSLGQGAFGANVLTF. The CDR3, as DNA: TGTGCCAGCAGCTCCCTAGGGCAGGGGGCTTTTGGGGCCAACGTCCTGACTTTC.

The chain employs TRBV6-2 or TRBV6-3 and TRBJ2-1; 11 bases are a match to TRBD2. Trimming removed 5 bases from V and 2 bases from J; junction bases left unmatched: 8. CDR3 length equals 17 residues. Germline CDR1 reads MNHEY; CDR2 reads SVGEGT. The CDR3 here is CASSAPLAGGPYNEQFF. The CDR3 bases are TGTGCCAGCAGTGCCCCTTTAGCGGGGGGGCCCTACAATGAGCAGTTCTTC.

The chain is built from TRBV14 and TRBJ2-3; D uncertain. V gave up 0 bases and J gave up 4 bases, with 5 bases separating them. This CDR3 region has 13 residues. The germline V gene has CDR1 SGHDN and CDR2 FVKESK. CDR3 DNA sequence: TGTGCCAGCAGCCAAGATCGGGCAGATACGCAGTATTTT. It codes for CASSQDRADTQYF.

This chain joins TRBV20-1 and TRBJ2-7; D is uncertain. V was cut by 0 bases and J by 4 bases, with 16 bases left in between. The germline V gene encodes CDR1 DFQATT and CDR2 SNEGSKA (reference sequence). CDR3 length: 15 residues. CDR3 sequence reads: CSARDFKGSGYEQYF. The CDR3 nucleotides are TGCAGTGCTAGAGATTTTAAAGGCAGTGGGTACGAGCAGTACTTC.

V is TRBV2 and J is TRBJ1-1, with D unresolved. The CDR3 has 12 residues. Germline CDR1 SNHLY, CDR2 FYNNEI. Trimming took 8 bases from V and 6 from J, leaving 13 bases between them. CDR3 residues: CASGEEQSEAFF. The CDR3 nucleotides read TGTGCCAGCGGAGAGGAACAGTCTGAAGCTTTCTTT.

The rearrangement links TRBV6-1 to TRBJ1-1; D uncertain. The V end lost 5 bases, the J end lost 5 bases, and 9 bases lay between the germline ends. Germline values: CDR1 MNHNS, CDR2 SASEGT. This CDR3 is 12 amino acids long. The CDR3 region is CASSPQETEAFF. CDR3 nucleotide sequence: TGTGCCAGCAGTCCTCAAGAGACTGAAGCTTTCTTT.

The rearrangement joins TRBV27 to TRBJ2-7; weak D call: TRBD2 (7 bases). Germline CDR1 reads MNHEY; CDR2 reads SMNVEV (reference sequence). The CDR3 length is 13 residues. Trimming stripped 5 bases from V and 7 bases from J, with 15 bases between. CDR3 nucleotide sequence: TGTGCCAGCAGTATTAGGGGGGGAGGAGAGCAGTACTTC. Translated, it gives CASSIRGGGEQYF.

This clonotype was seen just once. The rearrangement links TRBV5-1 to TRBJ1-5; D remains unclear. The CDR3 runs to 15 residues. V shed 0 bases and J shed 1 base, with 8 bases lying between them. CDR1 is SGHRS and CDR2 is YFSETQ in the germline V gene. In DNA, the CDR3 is TGCGCCAGCAGCTTGGACGGACGGAGCAATCAGCCCCAGCATTTT. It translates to CASSLDGRSNQPQHF.

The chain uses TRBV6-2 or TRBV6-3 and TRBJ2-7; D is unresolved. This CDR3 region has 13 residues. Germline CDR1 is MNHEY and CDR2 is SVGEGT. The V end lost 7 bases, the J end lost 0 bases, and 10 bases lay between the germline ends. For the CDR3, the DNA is TGTGCCAGCACCTTCATGAACTCCTACGAGCAGTACTTC. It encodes CASTFMNSYEQYF.